This T cell receptor (beta chain) was captured by sequencing in a study of T cells in tumors after PD-1 blockade (dated by TCRdb to the late 2010s). At the level of the whole study: Patients were excluded if they had prior checkpoint blockade, use of systemic immunosuppressants, or recent radiotherapy or other anti-cancer therapy within 4 weeks. Pembrolizumab 200 mg every 3 weeks or cemiplimab 350 mg every 2 weeks was administered to patients. While on anti-PD-1 treatment, some of the patients also continued taking daily vismodegib 150 mg. Peripheral blood samples averaged about 110,000 TCR templates (range roughly 22,000-290,000) and 36,000 or so unique clonotypes. Using site-matched tumors from BCC or SCC patients sampled before and after anti-PD-1 therapy, the study carried out paired single-cell RNA and TCR sequencing. Bulk TCR sequencing was performed on around ten peripheral blood samples from 5 or 6 patients to compare blood and tumor clonotypes. Clinical response was assessed using RECIST version 1.1. Overall results and qualifications from the work: Where the novel T cell clones came from was not determined, and possible sources could include lymphoid organs or rare unexpanded clones inside the tumor or in the tumor periphery. Around two fifths of tumor TCR clonotypes were detected in blood, and some novel exhausted tumor clones were observed in pre-treatment blood, which was taken as suggesting peripheral recruitment.

The immunoSEQ platform was used for deep TCRbeta sequencing. For the original study's pipeline: For further analysis, only productive rearrangements were exported out of the immunoSEQ Analyzer. T cell phenotypes were assigned to bulk TCRbeta clonotypes by matching the clonotypes to single-cell RNA+TCR-seq clones with the same TCRbeta sequence. Using bulk TCR sequencing data, clone enrichment in tumor was calculated by dividing a clone's tumor frequency by the same clone's PBMC frequency. TCRs were sorted with GLIPH into specificity groups, meaning clusters of distinct TCRs that share CDR3 motifs and likely recognize common antigens. TCRdb mirrors the immuneACCESS table, restricted to in-frame sequences. Some clones are absent from its copies; in checked studies, under half trace to an unresolved V gene, and the reason for the others is unknown. V, J and clone size are taken as reported in that table, and D and trimming were inferred from the DNA itself. This sample gives 54,000 or so clones in total; 80% of them show up just once. The ten largest clonotypes hold roughly 13% of the sample.

Including cysteine and phenylalanine, the CDR3 has 13 amino acids. Of the read, only the CDR3 DNA is kept; its 39 bases are in frame from base 1. CDR1 SNHLY and CDR2 FYNNEI were looked up in the germline V gene. V is cut by 4 bases and J by 4 bases, and the space between the germline ends is 10 bases. This clone was recorded many times. This receptor's antigen is unknown. The record has no base qualities; no much larger clone is one base away. According to the study, the label for this sample's time point signals: before anti-PD-1 therapy. For bulk TCRbeta sequencing, genomic DNA was extracted from tumor biopsies or peripheral blood, and input amounts ranged from 616 ng to 6,004 ng. All patients had histologically proven advanced or metastatic basal or squamous cell carcinoma and were poor candidates for surgical resection. The basal cell carcinoma cohort comprised fewer than 12 patients, of whom several had bulk tumor TCR sequencing.

Here the chain combines TRBV2 and TRBJ1-1; the D gene is perhaps TRBD1, from 6 matching bases. This receptor was obtained from a human donor with basal cell carcinoma. The sample here was PBMCs, taken before anti-PD-1 treatment. The CDR3 is CASSAGGATEAFF. The DNA is as follows: TGTGCCAGCAGTGCCGGGGGGGCCACTGAAGCTTTCTTT.